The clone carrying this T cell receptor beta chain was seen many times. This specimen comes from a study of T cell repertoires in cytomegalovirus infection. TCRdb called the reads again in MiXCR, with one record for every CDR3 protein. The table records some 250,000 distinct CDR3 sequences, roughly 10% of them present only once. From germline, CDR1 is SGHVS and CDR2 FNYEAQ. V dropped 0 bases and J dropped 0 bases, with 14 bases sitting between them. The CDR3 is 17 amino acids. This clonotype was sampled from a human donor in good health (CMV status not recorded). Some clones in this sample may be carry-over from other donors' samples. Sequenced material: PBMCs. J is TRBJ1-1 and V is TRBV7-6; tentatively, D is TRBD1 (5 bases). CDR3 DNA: TGTGCCAGCAGCTTAGCCAGGGCAGGCAACATGAACACTGAAGCTTTCTTT. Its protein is CASSLARAGNMNTEAFF.